This T cell receptor (beta chain) was retrieved from a study of cytomegalovirus exposure and HLA in healthy donors. PCR employed 60 Vbeta and 13 Jbeta primers. The method was immunoSEQ multiplex PCR; TCRdb's version includes in-frame clones alone and lacks a portion of them. This repertoire shows roughly 120,000 clones, around 80% found once; its top ten account for approximately 0.99%. The junction had 14 bases not matched to a gene; V was cut back by 4 bases and J by 5 bases. Germline-derived CDR1 and CDR2 are SGHRS and YFSETQ. The CDR3 spans 18 residues. This clone appeared a single time. Input material: PBMCs. The TCR originated in a woman between 25 and 40 years old in good health and CMV-seronegative. This chain joins TRBV5-1 and TRBJ2-5; 13 positions match TRBD2. CDR3 residues: CASSPGLAGPTSPETQYF. As DNA, the CDR3 is TGCGCCAGCAGCCCGGGACTAGCGGGGCCAACGTCCCCCGAGACCCAGTACTTC.